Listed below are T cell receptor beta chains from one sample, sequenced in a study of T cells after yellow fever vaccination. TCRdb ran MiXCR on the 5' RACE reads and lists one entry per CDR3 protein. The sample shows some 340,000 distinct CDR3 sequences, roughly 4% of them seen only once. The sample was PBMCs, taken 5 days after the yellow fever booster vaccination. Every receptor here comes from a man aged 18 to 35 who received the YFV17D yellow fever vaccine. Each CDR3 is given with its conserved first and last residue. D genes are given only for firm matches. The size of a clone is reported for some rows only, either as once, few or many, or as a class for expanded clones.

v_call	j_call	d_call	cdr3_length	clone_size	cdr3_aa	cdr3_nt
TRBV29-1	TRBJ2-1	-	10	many	CSVGHNEQFF	TGCAGCGTTGGTCACAATGAGCAGTTCTTC
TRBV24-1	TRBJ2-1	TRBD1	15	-	CATSDGQGARNEQFF	TGTGCCACCAGTGATGGACAGGGGGCCAGGAATGAGCAGTTCTTC
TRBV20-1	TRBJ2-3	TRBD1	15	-	CSAPGQGARTDTQYF	TGCAGTGCACCGGGACAGGGGGCAAGGACAGATACGCAGTATTTT
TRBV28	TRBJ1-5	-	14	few	CASSLERGNQPQHF	TGTGCCAGCAGTTTAGAAAGGGGCAATCAGCCCCAGCATTTT
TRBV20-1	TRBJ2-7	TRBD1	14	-	CSARPGQGTREQYF	TGCAGTGCTAGACCGGGACAGGGGACTAGGGAGCAGTACTTC
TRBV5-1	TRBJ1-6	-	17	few	CASSDRQASSYNSPLHF	TGCGCCAGCAGCGATCGACAGGCGAGCTCCTATAATTCACCCCTCCACTTT
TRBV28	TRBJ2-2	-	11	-	CASKYTGELFF	TGTGCCAGCAAGTACACCGGGGAGCTGTTTTTT
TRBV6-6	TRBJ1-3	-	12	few	CASSYGRDTIYF	TGTGCCAGCAGTTACGGGCGGGACACCATATATTTT
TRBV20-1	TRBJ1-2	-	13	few	CSAGGAFLYGYTF	TGCAGTGCCGGGGGAGCATTTCTCTATGGCTACACCTTC
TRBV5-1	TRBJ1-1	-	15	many	CASSLYGARDTEAFF	TGCGCCAGCAGCTTGTATGGGGCGCGGGACACTGAAGCTTTCTTT
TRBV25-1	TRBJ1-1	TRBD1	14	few	CASGQGTGDTEAFF	TGTGCCAGCGGTCAGGGGACAGGGGACACTGAAGCTTTCTTT
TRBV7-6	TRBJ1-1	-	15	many	CASSLRGAVNTEAFF	TGTGCCAGCAGCTTGAGGGGGGCTGTGAACACTGAAGCTTTCTTT
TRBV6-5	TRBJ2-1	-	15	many	CASSYSPRTFYEQFF	TGTGCCAGCAGTTACTCCCCCAGGACGTTCTATGAGCAGTTCTTC
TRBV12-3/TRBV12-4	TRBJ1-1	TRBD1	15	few	CASSPFTGGNTEAFF	TGTGCCAGCAGTCCGTTTACAGGGGGGAACACTGAAGCTTTCTTT
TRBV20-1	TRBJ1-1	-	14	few	CSGKRGGGETEAFF	TGCAGTGGCAAGAGGGGAGGGGGAGAGACTGAAGCTTTCTTT
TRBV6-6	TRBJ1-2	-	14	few	CASSIDRWGPGYTF	TGTGCCAGCAGCATCGACAGGTGGGGGCCAGGCTACACCTTC
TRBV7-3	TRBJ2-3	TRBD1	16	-	CASSLRWGQATDTQYF	TGTGCCAGCAGCTTACGGTGGGGACAGGCCACAGATACGCAGTATTTT
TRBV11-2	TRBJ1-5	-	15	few	CASSPAGASNQPQHF	TGTGCCAGCAGCCCGGCGGGGGCGAGCAATCAGCCCCAGCATTTT
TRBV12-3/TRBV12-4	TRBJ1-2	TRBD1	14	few	CASSTPGQDYGYTF	TGTGCCAGCAGTACACCAGGACAGGACTATGGCTACACCTTC
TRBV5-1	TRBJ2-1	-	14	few	CASSPAGETYEQFF	TGCGCCAGCAGCCCCGCAGGGGAGACGTATGAGCAGTTCTTC
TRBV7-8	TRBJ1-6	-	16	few	CASRDRRAGDNSPLHF	TGTGCCAGCAGAGATCGGAGGGCCGGGGATAATTCACCCCTCCACTTT
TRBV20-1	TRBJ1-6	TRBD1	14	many	CSARVGTDNSPLHF	TGCAGTGCTAGAGTGGGGACAGACAATTCACCCCTCCACTTT
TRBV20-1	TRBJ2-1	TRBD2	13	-	CSAPGLAEDEQFF	TGCAGTGCCCCGGGACTAGCTGAAGATGAGCAGTTCTTC
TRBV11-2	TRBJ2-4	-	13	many	CATRWLAKNIQYF	TGTGCCACCCGGTGGCTAGCCAAAAACATTCAGTACTTC
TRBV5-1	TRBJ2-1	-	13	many	CASSDSPDNEQFF	TGCGCCAGCAGCGACAGTCCCGACAATGAGCAGTTCTTC
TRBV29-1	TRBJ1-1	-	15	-	CSSRAGWGMNTEAFF	TGCAGCTCCCGGGCGGGTTGGGGGATGAACACTGAAGCTTTCTTT
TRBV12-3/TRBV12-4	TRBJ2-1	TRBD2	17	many	CASSLESLGGGAREQFF	TGTGCCAGCAGTTTAGAATCCCTTGGCGGGGGGGCGCGTGAGCAGTTCTTC
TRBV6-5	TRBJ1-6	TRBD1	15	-	CASSYSVQGGSPLHF	TGTGCCAGCAGTTACTCGGTACAGGGGGGTTCACCCCTCCACTTT
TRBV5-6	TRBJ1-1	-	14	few	CASSSQARDTEAFF	TGTGCCAGCAGCTCACAGGCGAGGGACACTGAAGCTTTCTTT
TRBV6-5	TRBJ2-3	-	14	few	CASSVSSRTDTQYF	TGTGCCAGCAGTGTTTCTTCGCGAACAGATACGCAGTATTTT
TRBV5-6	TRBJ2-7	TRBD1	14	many	CASSLEGTTGEQYF	TGTGCCAGCAGCTTGGAGGGGACGACAGGGGAGCAGTACTTC
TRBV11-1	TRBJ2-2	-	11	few	CASSHRVELFF	TGTGCCAGCAGCCACCGGGTTGAGCTGTTTTTT
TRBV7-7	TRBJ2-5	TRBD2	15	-	CASSLGTSGRETQYF	TGTGCTAGCAGCTTAGGGACTAGCGGAAGGGAGACCCAGTACTTC
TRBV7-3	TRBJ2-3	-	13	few	CASSATASDTQYF	TGTGCCAGCAGCGCGACAGCTTCAGATACGCAGTATTTT
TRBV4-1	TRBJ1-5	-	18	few	CASSQVVREPRSNQPQHF	TGCGCCAGCAGCCAAGTCGTACGGGAACCCAGGAGCAATCAGCCCCAGCATTTT
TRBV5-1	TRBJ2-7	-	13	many	CASSAGRGGEQYF	TGCGCCAGCAGCGCGGGACGTGGCGGCGAGCAGTACTTC
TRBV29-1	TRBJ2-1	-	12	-	CSVEGTGHEQFF	TGCAGCGTTGAGGGGACCGGCCATGAGCAGTTCTTC
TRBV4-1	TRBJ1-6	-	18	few	CASSQDPGSSSYNSPLHF	TGCGCCAGCAGCCAAGATCCGGGCAGTAGCTCCTATAATTCACCCCTCCACTTT
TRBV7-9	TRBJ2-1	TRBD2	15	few	CASSSSGVSYNEQFF	TGTGCCAGCAGCTCAAGCGGGGTCTCCTACAATGAGCAGTTCTTC
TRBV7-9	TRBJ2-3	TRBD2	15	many	CASSFPRGGADTQYF	TGTGCCAGCAGCTTCCCCCGCGGGGGGGCCGATACGCAGTATTTT
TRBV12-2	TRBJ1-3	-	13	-	CASRLVPGNTIYF	TGTGCAAGTCGCTTAGTTCCGGGAAACACCATATATTTT
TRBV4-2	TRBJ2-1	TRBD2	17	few	CASSPRTSGGSYNEQFF	TGTGCCAGCAGTCCTAGGACTAGCGGGGGATCCTACAATGAGCAGTTCTTC
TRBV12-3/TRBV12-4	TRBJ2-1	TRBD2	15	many	CASSLLAGGYNEQFF	TGCGCCAGCAGCTTGTTAGCGGGGGGCTACAATGAGCAGTTCTTC
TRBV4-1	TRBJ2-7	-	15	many	CASSQPQRGRHEQYF	TGCGCCAGCAGCCAGCCCCAACGGGGCCGTCATGAGCAGTACTTC
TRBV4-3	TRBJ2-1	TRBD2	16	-	CASSQVGGLVANEQFF	TGCGCCAGCAGCCAAGTGGGGGGACTAGTGGCCAATGAGCAGTTCTTC
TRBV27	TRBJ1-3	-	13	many	CASSLNSGNTIYF	TGTGCCAGCAGCCTCAACTCTGGAAACACCATATATTTT
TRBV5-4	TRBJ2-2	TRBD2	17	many	CASSPGLAGGNTGELFF	TGTGCCAGCAGCCCCGGACTAGCGGGGGGGAACACCGGGGAGCTGTTTTTT
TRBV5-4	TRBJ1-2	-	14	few	CASSPRTANYGYTF	TGTGCCAGCAGCCCTCGAACGGCTAACTATGGCTACACCTTC
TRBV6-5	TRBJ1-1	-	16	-	CASSYSRYGGSTEAFF	TGTGCCAGCAGTTACTCGAGGTATGGGGGATCCACTGAAGCTTTCTTT
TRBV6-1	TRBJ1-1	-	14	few	CASSDQQGKTEAFF	TGTGCCAGCAGTGACCAACAGGGTAAGACTGAAGCTTTCTTT
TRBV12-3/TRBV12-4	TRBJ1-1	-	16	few	CASSGTPGVDYTEAFF	TGTGCCAGCAGTGGGACCCCCGGAGTTGATTACACTGAAGCTTTCTTT
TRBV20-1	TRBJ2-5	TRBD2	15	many	CSARSLAGGQETQYF	TGCAGTGCTAGATCGTTAGCGGGGGGGCAAGAGACCCAGTACTTC
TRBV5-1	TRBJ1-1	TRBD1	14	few	CASSLRQGSTEAFF	TGCGCCAGCAGCCTTCGACAGGGGTCCACTGAAGCTTTCTTT
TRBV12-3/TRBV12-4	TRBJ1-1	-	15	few	CASSLHTGGNTEAFF	TGTGCCAGCAGTCTTCACACGGGAGGTAACACTGAAGCTTTCTTT
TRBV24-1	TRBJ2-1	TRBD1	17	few	CATSDTPGTGSYNEQFF	TGTGCCACCAGTGATACCCCCGGGACAGGGAGTTACAATGAGCAGTTCTTC
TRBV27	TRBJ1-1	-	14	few	CASSQKGHYTEAFF	TGTGCCAGCAGTCAAAAGGGACATTACACTGAAGCTTTCTTT
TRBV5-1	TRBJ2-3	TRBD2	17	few	CASSSDGTSGSTDTQYF	TGCGCCAGCAGCTCCGACGGGACTAGCGGTAGCACAGATACGCAGTATTTT